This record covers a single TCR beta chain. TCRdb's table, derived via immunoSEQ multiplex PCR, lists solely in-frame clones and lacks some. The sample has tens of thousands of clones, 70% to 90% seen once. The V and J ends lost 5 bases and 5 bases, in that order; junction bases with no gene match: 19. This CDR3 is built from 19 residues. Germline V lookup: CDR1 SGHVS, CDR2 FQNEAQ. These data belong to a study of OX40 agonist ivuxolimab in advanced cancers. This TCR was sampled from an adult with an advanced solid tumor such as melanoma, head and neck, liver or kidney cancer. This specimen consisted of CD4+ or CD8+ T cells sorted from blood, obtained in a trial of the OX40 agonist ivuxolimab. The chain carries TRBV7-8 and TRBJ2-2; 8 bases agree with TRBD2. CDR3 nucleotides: TGTGCCAGCAGCCCTGGGGTGGGCCGGAAGCGGGGGCCTACCGGGGAGCTGTTTTTT. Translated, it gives CASSPGVGRKRGPTGELFF.